The 4 T cell receptor beta chains below were found in one sample sequenced in a study of blood T cell repertoires in COVID-19. Repertoires were generated with immunoSEQ multiplex PCR, while TCRdb's copy carries only in-frame clones and drops some. This table has approximately 150,000 clones, 85% to 90% appearing once. Sequenced sample: peripheral blood. The receptors here all came from a woman aged 55 to 70 with active COVID-19.

The chain recombines TRBV19 with TRBJ1-2, with D hard to call. Germline CDR1 is LNHDA and CDR2 is SQIVND (reference sequence). This CDR3 is built from 13 residues. V was pared by 5 bases and J by 4 bases, with 11 bases between. CDR3 region: CASSPDGIYGYTF. DNA for the CDR3: TGTGCCAGTAGTCCGGACGGGATCTATGGCTACACCTTC.

This clone appeared a single time. The chain joins TRBV7-8 to TRBJ1-1, with no clear D. Per germline, CDR1 SGHVS and CDR2 FQNEAQ. The germline V and J ends were trimmed by 4 bases and 6 bases, with 12 bases remaining between them. This CDR3 comprises 13 residues. DNA for the CDR3: TGTGCCAGCAGCTCTATGCCATTCCCTGAAGCTTTCTTT. Encoded protein: CASSSMPFPEAFF.

This chain connects TRBV15 to TRBJ1-5; 8 bases line up with TRBD1. The trim removed 8 bases at V and 7 bases at J, leaving 4 bases unmatched. The CDR3 totals 12 residues. Germline values: CDR1 LNHNV, CDR2 YYDKDF (reference sequence). CDR3: CATRTGRQPQHF. CDR3 in DNA: TGTGCCACCCGGACAGGGAGGCAGCCCCAGCATTTT.

This clone was detected only once. V gene TRBV6-1 combines with J gene TRBJ1-4, with TRBD1 matching 7 bases. The germline gives CDR1 MNHNS, CDR2 SASEGT. The CDR3 has 18 amino acids. V lost 0 bases and J lost 9; bases outside the gene matches: 16. The CDR3, as DNA: TGTGCCAGCAGTGAAGCCTATTATTCAGGGGGGACGGCTCAAAAACTGTTTTTT. It yields the protein CASSEAYYSGGTAQKLFF.